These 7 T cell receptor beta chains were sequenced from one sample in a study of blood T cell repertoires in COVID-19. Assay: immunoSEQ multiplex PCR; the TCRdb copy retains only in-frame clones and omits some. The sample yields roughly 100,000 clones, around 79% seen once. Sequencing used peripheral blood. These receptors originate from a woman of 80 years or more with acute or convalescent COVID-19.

The CDR3 reads CASSEWGQNNEKLFF. CDR3 nucleotide sequence: TGTGCCAGCAGCGAATGGGGGCAGAATAATGAAAAACTGTTTTTT. The chain uses TRBV9 and TRBJ1-4; D perhaps matches TRBD1 (6 bases). CDR1 and CDR2 from the germline V gene are SGDLS and YYNGEE. CDR3 size: 15 residues. V lost 3 bases, J lost 4 bases, and 13 bases lay in between.

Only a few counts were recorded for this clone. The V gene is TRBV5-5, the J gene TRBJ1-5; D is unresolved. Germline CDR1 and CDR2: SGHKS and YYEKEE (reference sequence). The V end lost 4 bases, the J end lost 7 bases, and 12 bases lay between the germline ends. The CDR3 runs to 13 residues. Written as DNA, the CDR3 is TGTGCCAGCAGCGAGAGCCGGGAACAGCCCCAGCATTTT. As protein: CASSESREQPQHF.

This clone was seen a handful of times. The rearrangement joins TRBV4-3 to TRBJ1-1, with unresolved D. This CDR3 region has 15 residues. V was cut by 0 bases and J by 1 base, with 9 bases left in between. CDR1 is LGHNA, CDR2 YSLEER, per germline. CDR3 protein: CASSQDRSSNTEAFF. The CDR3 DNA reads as TGCGCCAGCAGCCAAGATCGGTCTTCGAACACTGAAGCTTTCTTT.

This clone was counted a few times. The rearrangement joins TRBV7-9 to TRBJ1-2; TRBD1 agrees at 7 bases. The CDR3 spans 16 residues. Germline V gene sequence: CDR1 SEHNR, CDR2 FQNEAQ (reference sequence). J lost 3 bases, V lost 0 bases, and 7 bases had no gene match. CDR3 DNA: TGTGCCAGCAGCTTAGCGAGTGGGACAGATTACTATGGCTACACCTTC. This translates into CASSLASGTDYYGYTF.

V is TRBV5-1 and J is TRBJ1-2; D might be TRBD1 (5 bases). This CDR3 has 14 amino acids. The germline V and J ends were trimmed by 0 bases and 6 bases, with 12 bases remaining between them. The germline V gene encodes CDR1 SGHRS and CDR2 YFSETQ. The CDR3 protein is CASSLGGRVDGYTF. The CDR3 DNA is TGCGCCAGCAGCTTGGGGGGCAGGGTCGATGGCTACACCTTC.

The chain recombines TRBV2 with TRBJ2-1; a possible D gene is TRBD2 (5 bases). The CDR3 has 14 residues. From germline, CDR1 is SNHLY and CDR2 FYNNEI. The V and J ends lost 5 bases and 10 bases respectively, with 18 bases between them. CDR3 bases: TGTGCCAGCAGTACTATTGTGGAGGTAGGGGAGCAGTTCTTC. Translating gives CASSTIVEVGEQFF.

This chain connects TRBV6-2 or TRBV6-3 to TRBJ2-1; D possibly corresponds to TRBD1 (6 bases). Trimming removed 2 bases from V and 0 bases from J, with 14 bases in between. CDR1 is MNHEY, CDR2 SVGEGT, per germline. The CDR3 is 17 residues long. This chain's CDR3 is CASSYTETDSSYNEQFF. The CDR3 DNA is TGTGCCAGCAGTTACACAGAGACGGACAGCTCCTACAATGAGCAGTTCTTC.